One and the same sample provided the 17 T cell receptor beta chains below, sequenced in a study of shared clonotypes between healthy human individuals. Assay used: immunoSEQ multiplex PCR; TCRdb lists only in-frame clones, some missing. The sample shows some 2,000,000 clones, approximately 94% of them seen only once. In the naive CD8 group, cells lacked CD45RO and were positively selected for CCR7, so terminally differentiated effector memory CD45RA+ cells were left out. The sequenced sample consisted of naive CD8+ T cells sorted from blood. These receptors were collected from a man younger than 30 in good health.

The chain combines TRBV28 with TRBJ2-7; no reliable D call. The V gene lost 3 bases and the J gene lost 0 bases, with 12 bases spanning the gap. Per germline, CDR1 MDHEN and CDR2 SYDVKM. The CDR3 has 15 amino acids. CDR3 region: CASSFGWQDSYEQYF. The CDR3 DNA follows: TGTGCCAGCAGTTTCGGGTGGCAGGACTCCTACGAGCAGTACTTC.

This chain links TRBV4-1 with TRBJ2-3, with D maybe TRBD1 (7 bases). The CDR3 contains 18 residues. Trimming removed 5 bases at V and 4 bases at J, with 25 bases between. The germline gives CDR1 MGHRA, CDR2 YSYEKL. CDR3 DNA: TGCGCCAGCAGCTACCTCGGGGTTGGAGGGGGCGCGGCAGATACGCAGTATTTT. Protein sequence: CASSYLGVGGGAADTQYF.

The gene calls are TRBV28 and TRBJ1-6; perhaps TRBD1 as D (5 bases). CDR3 size: 14 residues. V was cut by 6 bases and J by 9 bases, with 15 bases left in between. Looked up from germline, CDR1 is MDHEN and CDR2 is SYDVKM. CDR3 residues: CASSLGVRGSPLHF. The CDR3, as DNA: TGTGCCAGCAGCCTAGGCGTTAGGGGTTCACCCCTCCACTTT.

The gene calls are TRBV27 and TRBJ1-2, with D uncertain. V was shortened by 5 bases and J by 4 bases, with 11 bases between the two germline ends. The CDR3 is made up of 13 amino acids. The V gene's germline CDR1 is MNHEY and CDR2 SMNVEV (reference sequence). The CDR3 coding sequence is TGTGCCAGCAGTGCAACCCCAGGCTATGGCTACACCTTC. Translation: CASSATPGYGYTF.

This clone occurred once. The chain recombines TRBV7-6 with TRBJ1-3; unclear D gene. Germline V CDR1 and CDR2: SGHVS, FNYEAQ. Trimming pared 0 bases from V and 4 bases from J, leaving 7 bases between. The CDR3 runs to 14 residues. Written as DNA, the CDR3 is TGTGCCAGCAGCTTAGCATCGGAAGGAAACACCATATATTTT. The encoded protein is CASSLASEGNTIYF.

On this clone: At the DNA level, this CDR3 is encoded by other sequences in the same sample as well. The rearrangement uses TRBV4-1 and TRBJ2-7, with TRBD1 as a possible D gene (5 bases). CDR3 length: 15 residues. CDR1 and CDR2 from the germline V gene are MGHRA and YSYEKL. V was shortened by 0 bases and J by 2 bases, with 11 bases between the two germline ends. In nucleotides, the CDR3 is TGCGCCAGCAGCCAAGATCCGGCAGGGACCTACGAGCAGTACTTC. Residues: CASSQDPAGTYEQYF.

The chain joins TRBV9 to TRBJ2-7, with 9 positions matching TRBD1. Germline V gene sequence: CDR1 SGDLS, CDR2 YYNGEE. This CDR3 spans 14 amino acids. The V gene end was trimmed by 4 bases and the J gene end by 5 bases; junction bases not matched to a gene: 7. The CDR3 here is CASSLTGQGDEQYF. CDR3 DNA: TGTGCCAGCAGCTTGACGGGACAGGGTGACGAGCAGTACTTC. Full variable domain (missing parts from reference TRBV9 and TRBJ2-7): DSGVTQTPKHLITATGQRVTLRCSPRSGDLSVYWYQQSLDQGLQFLIQYYNGEERAKGNILERFSAQQFPDLHSELNLSSLELGDSALYFCASSLTGQGDEQYFGPGTRLTVT.

The V gene is TRBV5-1, the J gene TRBJ2-1, with 8 positions matching TRBD1. Germline assignment: CDR1 SGHRS and CDR2 YFSETQ. Trimming cost V 4 bases and J 13 bases; bases outside gene matches: 10. The CDR3 totals 13 residues. The CDR3 region is CASSPDRGSEQFF. The CDR3 DNA follows: TGCGCCAGCAGCCCCGACAGGGGATCGGAACAGTTCTTC.

The gene calls are TRBV7-6 and TRBJ1-1, with 7 positions matching TRBD1. The germline V gene encodes CDR1 SGHVS and CDR2 FNYEAQ. V was clipped by 4 bases and J by 0 bases; unmatched bases: 2. This CDR3 is 14 amino acids long. The CDR3 nucleotides are TGTGCCAGCAGCTCAACAGGGGTGAACACTGAAGCTTTCTTT. Encoded protein: CASSSTGVNTEAFF. The entire variable domain, with the rest obtained from reference TRBV7-6 and TRBJ1-1, is as follows: GAGVSQSPRYKVTKRGQDVALRCDPISGHVSLYWYRQALGQGPEFLTYFNYEAQQDKSGLPNDRFSAERPEGSISTLTIQRTEQRDSAMYRCASSSTGVNTEAFFGQGTRLTVV.

This clone appeared once. The gene calls are TRBV30 and TRBJ2-3; TRBD2 aligns across 9 bases. The germline CDR1 and CDR2 sequences are GTSNPN and SVGIG (reference sequence). After removal of 4 bases from V and 2 bases from J, the junction contained 1 base not matched to a gene. This CDR3 has 13 amino acids. This CDR3 is CAWTSGNTDTQYF. CDR3 in DNA: TGTGCCTGGACTAGCGGGAACACAGATACGCAGTATTTT. Using reference TRBV30 and TRBJ2-3 for the parts outside the CDR3, the full variable domain is SQTIHQWPATLVQPVGSPLSLECTVEGTSNPNLYWYRQAAGRGLQLLFYSVGIGQISSEVPQNLSASRPQDRQFILSSKKLLLSDSGFYLCAWTSGNTDTQYFGPGTRLTVL.

The DNA for the CDR3 is TGTGCCAGCAGTTCATCTAGCGGGAGGGAGACCGGGGAGCTGTTTTTT. Protein sequence: CASSSSSGRETGELFF. V gene TRBV27 combines with J gene TRBJ2-2, with 12 nucleotides matching TRBD2. There are 16 residues in the CDR3. The germline CDR1 and CDR2 sequences are MNHEY and SMNVEV (reference sequence). Unmatched junction bases numbered 5, after V lost 4 bases and J lost 5 bases.

The V call is TRBV4-3, the J call TRBJ2-2; D gene unclear. CDR3 length: 19 residues. Between the trimmed V and J ends, which lost 1 base and 7 bases, there was a span of 25 bases. Germline V gene lookup returns CDR1 LGHNA and CDR2 YSLEER. The CDR3 is CASSQGWSETPPDLGELFF. CDR3 DNA: TGCGCCAGCAGCCAAGGGTGGAGTGAGACCCCTCCCGACCTCGGGGAGCTGTTTTTT.

V and J are TRBV7-8 and TRBJ2-3; D is uncertain. The length of the CDR3 is 10 residues. Per the germline V gene, CDR1 is SGHVS and CDR2 is FQNEAQ. The V end lost 1 base, the J end lost 7 bases, and 0 bases lay between the germline ends. The CDR3 bases are TGTGCCAGCAGCTTAGATACGCAGTATTTT. Translating gives CASSLDTQYF.

The rearrangement uses TRBV25-1 and TRBJ2-7, with 7 bases identical to TRBD1. CDR1 is MGHDK, CDR2 SYGVNS, per germline. The CDR3 extends over 14 amino acids. V was clipped by 4 bases and J by 0 bases; unmatched bases: 3. CDR3 protein: CASSGGTVSYEQYF. DNA for the CDR3: TGTGCCAGCAGTGGAGGGACAGTCTCCTACGAGCAGTACTTC.

The genes are TRBV2 and TRBJ2-7; 13 bases are a match to TRBD2. The V gene end was trimmed by 6 bases and the J gene end by 5 bases; junction bases not matched to a gene: 4. CDR3 length: 14 residues. Germline V gene lookup returns CDR1 SNHLY and CDR2 FYNNEI. For the CDR3, the DNA is TGTGCCAGCAGCAGACTAGCGGGAGGCCACGAGCAGTACTTC. Its protein product is CASSRLAGGHEQYF.

The chain employs TRBV11-2 and TRBJ2-3; 12 nucleotides match TRBD2. Trimming removed 1 base from V and 12 bases from J; junction bases left unmatched: 5. Per germline, CDR1 SGHAT and CDR2 FQNNGV. CDR3 size: 14 residues. CDR3 amino acids: CASSLGTSGIGQYF. CDR3 nucleotide sequence: TGTGCCAGCAGCTTAGGGACTAGCGGGATAGGCCAGTATTTT. Combining the CDR3 with reference TRBV11-2 and TRBJ2-3 gives the whole variable domain EAGVAQSPRYKIIEKRQSVAFWCNPISGHATLYWYQQILGQGPKLLIQFQNNGVVDDSQLPKDRFSAERLKGVDSTLKIQPAKLEDSAVYLCASSLGTSGIGQYFGPGTRLTVL.

This sequence joins TRBV27 and TRBJ2-1; no reliable D call. This CDR3 has 15 amino acids. Germline CDR1 is MNHEY and CDR2 is SMNVEV (reference sequence). Trimming took off 5 bases at V and 5 bases at J, with 16 bases between the two ends. The CDR3 protein is CASSPDSLGNNEQFF. The CDR3 coding sequence is TGTGCCAGCAGTCCAGATTCCCTAGGCAACAATGAGCAGTTCTTC.